The rows below give T cell receptor beta chains drawn from one sample of a study of shared clonotypes between healthy human individuals. The assay was immunoSEQ multiplex PCR, and TCRdb's table has in-frame clones only and misses some. The sample holds 2 million to 2.5 million clones, around 95% seen once. The sample consisted of naive CD4+ T cells sorted from blood. These receptors all stem from a man aged 18-30 years in good health. Both conserved end residues are part of each CDR3. The order of the fields is J gene, clone size, V gene, D gene, CDR3 protein, CDR3 DNA. A D gene is named only where the DNA matches it firmly. Not all rows give a size; the values are once, few, many and, for expanded clones, a class.

>TRBJ1-3|-|TRBV5-1|-
CASSFGTVSGNTIYF
TGCGCCAGCAGCTTCGGGACGGTCTCTGGAAACACCATATATTTT
>TRBJ2-5|-|TRBV5-6|-
CASSLGSLSEETQYF
TGTGCCAGCAGCTTGGGCTCCCTATCGGAAGAGACCCAGTACTTC
>TRBJ1-3|-|TRBV6-1|-
CASSLRDAGNTIYF
TGTGCCAGCAGCCTTAGGGACGCTGGAAACACCATATATTTT
>TRBJ2-5|-|TRBV15|TRBD1
CATSRDRVGETQYF
TGTGCCACCAGCAGGGACAGGGTCGGAGAGACCCAGTACTTC
>TRBJ1-2|-|TRBV27|TRBD1
CASRAGTGSNYGYTF
TGTGCCAGCAGAGCAGGGACAGGCTCTAACTATGGCTACACCTTC
>TRBJ2-2|-|TRBV5-1|TRBD2
CASSETSVTGELFF
TGCGCCAGCAGCGAGACTAGCGTAACCGGGGAGCTGTTTTTT
>TRBJ2-7|-|TRBV4-1|-
CASSQEGMAGIRYEQYF
TGCGCCAGCAGCCAAGAAGGTATGGCCGGGATCCGCTACGAGCAGTACTTC
>TRBJ2-7|-|TRBV7-9|-
CSSRRDTNSYEQYF
TGTTCTTCCCGGAGGGACACCAACTCCTACGAGCAGTACTTC
>TRBJ2-3|-|TRBV7-2|-
CASSGVWGTDTQYF
TGTGCCAGCAGCGGCGTCTGGGGCACAGATACGCAGTATTTT
>TRBJ1-4|-|TRBV7-8|-
CASSPREGGEKLFF
TGTGCCAGCAGCCCGAGGGAAGGGGGTGAAAAACTGTTTTTT
>TRBJ2-7|-|TRBV6-5|-
CASSYFGRYEQYF
TGTGCCAGCAGTTACTTCGGGAGATACGAGCAGTACTTC
>TRBJ2-7|-|TRBV5-1|TRBD1
CASSLGTGVYFEQYF
TGCGCCAGCAGCCTAGGGACAGGGGTGTATTTCGAGCAGTACTTC
>TRBJ1-2|-|TRBV29-1|-
CSVVSANYGYTF
TGCAGCGTTGTTTCCGCTAACTATGGCTACACCTTC
>TRBJ1-6|once|TRBV9|-
CASSVGARGAGTGNSPLHF
TGTGCCAGCAGCGTAGGAGCAAGGGGGGCCGGGACGGGTAATTCACCCCTCCACTTT
>TRBJ1-2|-|TRBV9|-
CASSVGGNHGYGYTF
TGTGCCAGCAGCGTAGGTGGGAATCATGGCTATGGCTACACCTTC
>TRBJ1-1|-|TRBV19|-
CASSITRGKNTEAFF
TGTGCCAGTAGTATCACAAGGGGGAAGAACACTGAAGCTTTCTTT
>TRBJ2-1|-|TRBV6-5|TRBD2
CASSYSGTSGNEQFF
TGTGCCAGCAGTTACTCCGGGACTAGCGGCAATGAGCAGTTCTTC
>TRBJ2-3|-|TRBV5-1|TRBD2
CASSLGTSSSTDTQYF
TGCGCCAGCAGCTTGGGGACTAGCAGTAGCACAGATACGCAGTATTTT
>TRBJ2-7|-|TRBV7-9|TRBD1
CASTPRGGQGRLSSYEQYF
TGTGCCAGCACCCCAAGGGGGGGACAGGGGCGCCTGAGCTCCTACGAGCAGTACTTC
>TRBJ2-2|-|TRBV25-1|-
CASSGDLRRAGGDGELFF
TGTGCCAGCAGTGGGGACCTGAGGCGGGCAGGTGGGGACGGGGAGCTGTTTTTT
>TRBJ2-1|-|TRBV19|-
CASGDSRGQFF
TGTGCCAGTGGGGACTCCCGGGGGCAGTTCTTC
>TRBJ1-5|-|TRBV6-6|-
CASRRDTSNQPQHF
TGTGCCAGCAGACGAGACACTAGCAATCAGCCCCAGCATTTT
>TRBJ1-6|-|TRBV2|-
CASNKELLVNNSPLHF
TGTGCCAGCAACAAAGAACTCCTAGTCAATAATTCACCCCTCCACTTT
>TRBJ2-7|-|TRBV5-1|TRBD1
CASSLAGTGGYEQYF
TGCGCCAGCAGCTTGGCCGGGACAGGGGGCTACGAGCAGTACTTC
>TRBJ2-3|-|TRBV11-2|TRBD1
CASSLDRVDTQYF
TGTGCCAGCAGCTTGGACAGGGTGGATACGCAGTATTTT
>TRBJ1-5|once|TRBV5-6|-
CASSSWGGQPQHF
TGTGCCAGCAGCTCATGGGGGGGGCAGCCCCAGCATTTT
>TRBJ2-7|-|TRBV14|-
CASSPPGTQAYEQYF
TGTGCCAGCAGCCCGCCCGGAACGCAGGCCTACGAGCAGTACTTC
>TRBJ2-3|-|TRBV6-4|-
CASGRGGAVDTQYF
TGTGCCAGCGGGCGAGGGGGGGCCGTGGATACGCAGTATTTT
>TRBJ2-7|once|TRBV11-2|-
CASSLVTGRTYEQYF
TGTGCCAGCAGCTTAGTTACAGGAAGGACCTACGAGCAGTACTTC
>TRBJ1-4|-|TRBV2|-
CASSEVRGMNEKLFF
TGTGCCAGCAGTGAAGTGAGGGGGATGAATGAAAAACTGTTTTTT
>TRBJ2-5|-|TRBV7-2|TRBD2
CASSPREFETQYF
TGTGCCAGCAGCCCGCGGGAGTTCGAGACCCAGTACTTC
>TRBJ2-1|once|TRBV30|TRBD2
CAWSVISSGRAARQFF
TGTGCCTGGAGTGTAATTTCTAGCGGGAGGGCAGCGAGGCAGTTCTTC
>TRBJ2-7|-|TRBV18|-
CASSPLQLQGSGEQYF
TGTGCCAGCTCACCGCTACAACTTCAGGGGTCGGGAGAGCAGTACTTC
>TRBJ1-5|-|TRBV28|-
CASSLGADPYGGPQHF
TGTGCCAGCAGTTTGGGGGCGGACCCCTACGGTGGGCCCCAGCATTTT
>TRBJ2-5|-|TRBV2|-
CASSDYRVETQYF
TGTGCCAGCAGTGACTACAGGGTGGAGACCCAGTACTTC
>TRBJ2-3|-|TRBV9|-
CASSVDSLTDTQYF
TGTGCCAGCAGCGTAGATAGTCTAACAGATACGCAGTATTTT
>TRBJ2-1|-|TRBV10-3|TRBD2
CAISEPGLALQDEQFF
TGTGCCATCAGTGAGCCGGGACTAGCCCTGCAGGATGAGCAGTTCTTC
>TRBJ2-7|-|TRBV2|TRBD1
CASSEEQGAYEQYF
TGTGCCAGCAGTGAAGAGCAGGGGGCTTACGAGCAGTACTTC
>TRBJ2-7|-|TRBV10-1|TRBD2
CARLLGLGNYGPYYEQYF
TGCGCCAGATTGTTGGGACTAGGCAATTATGGGCCCTACTACGAGCAGTACTTC
>TRBJ1-1|-|TRBV20-1|-
CRQDGNTEAFF
TGCAGACAGGACGGGAACACTGAAGCTTTCTTT
>TRBJ1-3|-|TRBV5-1|-
CASSLQGASGNTIYF
TGCGCCAGCAGCTTACAGGGCGCCTCTGGAAACACCATATATTTT
>TRBJ1-6|-|TRBV6-1|-
CASSEADGAHSPLHF
TGTGCCAGCAGTGAAGCAGACGGGGCCCATTCACCCCTCCACTTT
>TRBJ2-7|-|TRBV30|TRBD2
CAWESWTSSYEQYF
TGTGCCTGGGAATCGTGGACTAGCTCCTACGAGCAGTACTTC
>TRBJ2-5|-|TRBV30|-
CAWSVRSQETQYF
TGTGCCTGGAGTGTTAGAAGTCAAGAGACCCAGTACTTC
>TRBJ2-5|once|TRBV5-1|-
CASSLEGGRNF
TGCGCCAGCAGCTTGGAGGGTGGGCGGAACTTC